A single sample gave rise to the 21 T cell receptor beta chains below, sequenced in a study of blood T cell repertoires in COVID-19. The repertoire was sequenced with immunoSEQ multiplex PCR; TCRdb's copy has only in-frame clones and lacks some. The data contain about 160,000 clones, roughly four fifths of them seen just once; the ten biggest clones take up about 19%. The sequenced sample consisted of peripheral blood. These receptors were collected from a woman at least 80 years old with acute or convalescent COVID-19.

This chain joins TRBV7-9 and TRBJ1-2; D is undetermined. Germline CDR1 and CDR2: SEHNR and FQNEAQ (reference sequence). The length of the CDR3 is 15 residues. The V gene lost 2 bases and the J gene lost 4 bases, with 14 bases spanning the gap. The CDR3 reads CASSLNYPVRYGYTF. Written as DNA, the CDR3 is TGTGCCAGCAGCTTAAACTATCCGGTCCGCTATGGCTACACCTTC.

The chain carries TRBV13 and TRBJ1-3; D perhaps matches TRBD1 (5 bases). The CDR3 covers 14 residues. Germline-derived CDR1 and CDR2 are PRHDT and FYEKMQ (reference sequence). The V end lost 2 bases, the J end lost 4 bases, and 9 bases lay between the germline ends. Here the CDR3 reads CASSLSGPGNTIYF. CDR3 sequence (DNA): TGTGCCAGCAGCTTATCAGGGCCCGGAAACACCATATATTTT.

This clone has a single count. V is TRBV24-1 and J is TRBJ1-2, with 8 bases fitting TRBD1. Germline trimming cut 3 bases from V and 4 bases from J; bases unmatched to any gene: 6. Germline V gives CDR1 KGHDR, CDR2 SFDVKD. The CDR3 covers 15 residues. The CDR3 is CATSDGTGDIYGYTF. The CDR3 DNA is TGTGCCACCAGTGATGGGACAGGCGACATCTATGGCTACACCTTC.

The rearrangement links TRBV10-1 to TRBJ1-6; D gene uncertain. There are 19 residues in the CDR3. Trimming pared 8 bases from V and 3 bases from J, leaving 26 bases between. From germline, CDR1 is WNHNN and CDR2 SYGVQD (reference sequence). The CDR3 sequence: CASDNFPGNHDYYNSPLHF. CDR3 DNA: TGCGCCAGCGACAACTTCCCGGGGAACCACGACTACTATAATTCACCCCTCCACTTT.

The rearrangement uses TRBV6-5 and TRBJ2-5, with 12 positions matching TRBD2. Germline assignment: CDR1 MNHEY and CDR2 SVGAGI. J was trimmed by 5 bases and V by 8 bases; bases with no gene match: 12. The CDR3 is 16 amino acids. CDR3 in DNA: TGTGCCAGCGGTTCGAACCTAGCGGGAGGGCTTGAGACCCAGTACTTC. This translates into CASGSNLAGGLETQYF.

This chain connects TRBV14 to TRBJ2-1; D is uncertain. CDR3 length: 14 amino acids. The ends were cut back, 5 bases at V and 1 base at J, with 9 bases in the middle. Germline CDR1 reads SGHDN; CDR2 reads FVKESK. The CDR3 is CASSVRVSYNEQFF. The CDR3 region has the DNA TGTGCCAGCAGCGTTCGGGTGTCCTACAATGAGCAGTTCTTC.

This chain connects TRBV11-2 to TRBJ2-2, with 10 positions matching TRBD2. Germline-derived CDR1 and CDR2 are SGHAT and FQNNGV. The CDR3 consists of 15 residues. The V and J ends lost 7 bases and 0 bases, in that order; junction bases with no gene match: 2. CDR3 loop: CASKLAGTNTGELFF. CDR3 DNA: TGTGCCAGCAAACTAGCGGGAACGAACACCGGGGAGCTGTTTTTT.

The CDR3 loop reads CASSLGWGRDTEAFF. CDR3 DNA: TGTGCCAGCAGCTTGGGATGGGGGAGGGACACTGAAGCTTTCTTT. This chain connects TRBV5-6 to TRBJ1-1; TRBD1 is a possible D gene (5 bases). Germline V gene data show CDR1 as SGHDT and CDR2 as YYEEEE. The V and J ends lost 0 bases and 3 bases respectively, with 12 bases between them. The CDR3 has 15 residues.

Here the CDR3 reads CASSHLSGGRIKETQYF. Written as DNA, the CDR3 is TGTGCCAGCAGCCATCTTAGCGGCGGACGTATTAAAGAGACCCAGTACTTC. The rearrangement links TRBV4-2 to TRBJ2-5, with D tentatively TRBD2 (6 bases). Germline V CDR1 and CDR2: LGHNA, YNFKEQ. The V end was cut by 3 bases, the J end by 3 bases, with 20 bases between. The CDR3 runs 17 residues.

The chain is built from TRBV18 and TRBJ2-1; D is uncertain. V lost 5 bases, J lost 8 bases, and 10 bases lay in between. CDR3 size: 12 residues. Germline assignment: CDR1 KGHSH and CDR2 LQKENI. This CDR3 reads CASSSPRYEQFF. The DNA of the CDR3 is TGTGCCAGCTCAAGTCCTAGGTATGAGCAGTTCTTC.

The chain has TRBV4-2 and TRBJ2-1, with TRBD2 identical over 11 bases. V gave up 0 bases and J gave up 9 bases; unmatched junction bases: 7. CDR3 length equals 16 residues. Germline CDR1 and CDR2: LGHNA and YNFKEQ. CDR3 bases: TGTGCCAGCAGCCAAGAGACTAGCGGGACCTTGGGTGAGCAGTTCTTC. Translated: CASSQETSGTLGEQFF.

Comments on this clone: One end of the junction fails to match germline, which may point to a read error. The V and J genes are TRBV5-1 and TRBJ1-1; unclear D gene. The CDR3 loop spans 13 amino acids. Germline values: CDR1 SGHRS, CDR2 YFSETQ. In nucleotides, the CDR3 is TGCGCCAGCAGCAAGACAATGAACTCTGAAGCTTTCTTT. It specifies CASSKTMNSEAFF.

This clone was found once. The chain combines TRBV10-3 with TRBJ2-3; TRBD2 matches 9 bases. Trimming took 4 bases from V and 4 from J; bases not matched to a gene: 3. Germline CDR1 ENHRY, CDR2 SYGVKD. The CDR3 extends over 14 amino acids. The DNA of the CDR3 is TGTGCCATCAGTGTAGCGGGAGCCCCAGATACGCAGTATTTT. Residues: CAISVAGAPDTQYF.

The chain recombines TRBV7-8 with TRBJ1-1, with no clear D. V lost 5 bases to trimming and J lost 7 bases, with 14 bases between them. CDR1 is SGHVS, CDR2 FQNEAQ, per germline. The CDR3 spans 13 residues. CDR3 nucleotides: TGTGCCAGCAGCCGACCCCCGCCGGGTGAAGCTTTCTTT. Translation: CASSRPPPGEAFF.

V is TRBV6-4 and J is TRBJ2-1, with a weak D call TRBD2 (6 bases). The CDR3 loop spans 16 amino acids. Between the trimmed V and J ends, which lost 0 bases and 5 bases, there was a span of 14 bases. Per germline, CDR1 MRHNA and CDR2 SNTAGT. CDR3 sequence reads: CASSDSGRTINNEQFF. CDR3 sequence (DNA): TGTGCCAGCAGTGACTCTGGGCGGACTATAAACAATGAGCAGTTCTTC.

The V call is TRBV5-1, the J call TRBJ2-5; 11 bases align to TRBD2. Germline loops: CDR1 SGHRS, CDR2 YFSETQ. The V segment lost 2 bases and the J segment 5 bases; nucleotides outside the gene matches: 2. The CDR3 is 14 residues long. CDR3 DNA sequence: TGCGCCAGCAGCTTTCTAGCGGGGGGTGAGACCCAGTACTTC. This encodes CASSFLAGGETQYF.

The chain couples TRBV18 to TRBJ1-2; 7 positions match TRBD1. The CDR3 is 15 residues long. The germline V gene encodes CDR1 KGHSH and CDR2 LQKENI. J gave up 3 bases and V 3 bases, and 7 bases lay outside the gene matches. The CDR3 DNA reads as TGTGCCAGCTCACCTTTGGACAGGCCGGACTATGGCTACACCTTC. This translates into CASSPLDRPDYGYTF.

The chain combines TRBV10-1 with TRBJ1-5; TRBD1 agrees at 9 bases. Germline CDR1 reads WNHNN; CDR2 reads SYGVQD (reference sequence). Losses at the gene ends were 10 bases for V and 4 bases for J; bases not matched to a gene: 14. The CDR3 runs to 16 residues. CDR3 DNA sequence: TGCGCCATCCAGGGGGAGGACAGGGGTCGAAATCAGCCCCAGCATTTT. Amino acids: CAIQGEDRGRNQPQHF.

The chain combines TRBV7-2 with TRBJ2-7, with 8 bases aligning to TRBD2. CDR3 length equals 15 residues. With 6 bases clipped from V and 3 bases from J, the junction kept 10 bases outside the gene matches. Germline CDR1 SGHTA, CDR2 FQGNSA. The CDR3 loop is CASRLNSGNNYEQYF. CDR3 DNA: TGTGCCAGCAGATTGAATAGCGGGAATAACTACGAGCAGTACTTC.

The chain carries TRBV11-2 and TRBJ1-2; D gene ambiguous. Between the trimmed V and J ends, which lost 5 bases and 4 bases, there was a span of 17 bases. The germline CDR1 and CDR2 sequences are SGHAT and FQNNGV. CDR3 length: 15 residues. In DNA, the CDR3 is TGTGCCAGCAGCGATGCGGCTCCCGGGAGCTATGGCTACACCTTC. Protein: CASSDAAPGSYGYTF.

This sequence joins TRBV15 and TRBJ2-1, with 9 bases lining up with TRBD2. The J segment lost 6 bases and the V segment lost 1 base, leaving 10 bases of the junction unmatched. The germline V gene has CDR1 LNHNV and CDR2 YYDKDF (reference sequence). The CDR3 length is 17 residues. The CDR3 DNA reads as TGTGCCACCAGCAGAGTTTTAGGACTAGCGAGGAGCAATGAGCAGTTCTTC. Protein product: CATSRVLGLARSNEQFF.